Reported below is one T cell receptor (beta chain). In preparing the TRB cDNA libraries, 5' RACE with UMI labels was used. TCRdb derives one entry per CDR3 protein from the 5' RACE reads, leaving out DNA. This sample contains 75,000 or so distinct CDR3 sequences. This specimen comes from a study of CXCR3-negative and CXCR3-positive naive CD8 T cells. Germline V lookup: CDR1 MNHNY, CDR2 SVGAGI (reference sequence). The CDR3 length is 20 residues. CD8+ T cell subsets were each sorted in triplicate, around 270,000 cells apiece. The receptor's source is a human donor in good health. Some clones in this sample may be carry-over from other donors' samples. The material sequenced was naive CXCR3- CD8+ T cells from blood. The subset is: CD45RO-CCR7+CD27+CD95- naive CD8+ T cells lacking CXCR3 (TNR3-). The chain is built from TRBV6-6 and TRBJ2-1; with no DNA, the TCRdb D assignment of TRBD2 cannot be verified. This CDR3 reads CASSYSNRISSGITNNEQFF.